The clone carrying this TCR beta chain was seen at least ten times. Its target is unknown. The data derive from a study of CD8 T cells in ankylosing spondylitis. Overall study findings and caveats: Reported data indicate significant enrichment of disease-linked clones within matched ankylosing spondylitis synovial fluid. Apparently characteristic of ankylosing spondylitis blood was a TCR beta motif (under ten highly homologous variants).

Trimming stripped 2 bases from V and 4 bases from J, with 11 bases between. There are 14 residues in the CDR3. CDR1 MNHEY and CDR2 SVGEGT come from the germline V gene. Via MiXCR, TCRdb re-called the 5' RACE reads, giving one row per CDR3 protein. Of roughly 490,000 distinct CDR3 sequences listed, about 5% are singletons. This TCR derives from a male donor with ankylosing spondylitis. The specimen sequenced was blood, either unsorted or a sorted T cell fraction (not recorded which). The gene calls are TRBV6-2 or TRBV6-3 and TRBJ2-5; tentatively, D is TRBD2 (6 bases). In DNA, the CDR3 is TGTGCCAGCAGTTACAGATGGAGGGGAGAGACCCAGTACTTC. Its protein is CASSYRWRGETQYF.